Below are 4 T cell receptor beta chains sequenced from a single sample in a study of beta chain features in type 1 diabetes. Every isolated RNA sample was fully reverse transcribed, so sequencing captured expressed TCRB transcripts. The assay was immunoSEQ multiplex PCR, and TCRdb's table has in-frame clones only and misses some. Among 330,000 or so clones, approximately 12% were seen once, and the ten largest hold over 0.008%. Findings of the study overall: Moderately but significantly shorter TCRB CDR3s were found in Type 1 diabetes patients in all four CD4+ subsets.

These TCRs are of unknown antigen specificity. The sample was naive CD4+ T cells from blood. The receptors stem from a young woman with type 1 diabetes.

The chain recombines TRBV6-6 with TRBJ2-3; D is ambiguous. The V end lost 3 bases, the J end lost 6 bases, and 7 bases lay between the germline ends. Germline-derived CDR1 and CDR2 are MNHNY and SVGAGI (reference sequence). The CDR3 sequence is 12 residues long. This CDR3 is CASSYLSDTQYF. The CDR3 nucleotides are TGTGCCAGCAGTTATTTATCGGATACGCAGTATTTT.

This clone was counted a few times. This chain uses TRBV25-1 with TRBJ2-3; D ambiguous. CDR1 is MGHDK and CDR2 is SYGVNS in the germline V gene. The CDR3 runs to 13 residues. Trimming took off 4 bases at V and 0 bases at J, with 5 bases between the two ends. The CDR3 region is CASSATSTDTQYF. In DNA, the CDR3 is TGTGCCAGCAGTGCCACTAGCACAGATACGCAGTATTTT.

The chain carries TRBV28 and TRBJ2-1; 11 bases match TRBD1. This CDR3 region has 15 residues. After removal of 6 bases from V and 4 bases from J, the junction contained 5 bases not matched to a gene. Germline-derived CDR1 and CDR2 are MDHEN and SYDVKM. In DNA form, the CDR3 reads TGTGCCAGCAGCCCCGGGACAGGGGGGTACAATGAGCAGTTCTTC. Its translation is CASSPGTGGYNEQFF.

This chain uses TRBV15 with TRBJ2-7, with D perhaps matching TRBD1 (6 bases). The CDR3 consists of 13 residues. V gave up 6 bases and J gave up 4 bases, with 13 bases separating them. Germline V CDR1 and CDR2: LNHNV, YYDKDF (reference sequence). CDR3 residues: CATSSGANYEQYF. The CDR3 DNA reads TGTGCCACCAGTTCAGGGGCAAATTACGAGCAGTACTTC.